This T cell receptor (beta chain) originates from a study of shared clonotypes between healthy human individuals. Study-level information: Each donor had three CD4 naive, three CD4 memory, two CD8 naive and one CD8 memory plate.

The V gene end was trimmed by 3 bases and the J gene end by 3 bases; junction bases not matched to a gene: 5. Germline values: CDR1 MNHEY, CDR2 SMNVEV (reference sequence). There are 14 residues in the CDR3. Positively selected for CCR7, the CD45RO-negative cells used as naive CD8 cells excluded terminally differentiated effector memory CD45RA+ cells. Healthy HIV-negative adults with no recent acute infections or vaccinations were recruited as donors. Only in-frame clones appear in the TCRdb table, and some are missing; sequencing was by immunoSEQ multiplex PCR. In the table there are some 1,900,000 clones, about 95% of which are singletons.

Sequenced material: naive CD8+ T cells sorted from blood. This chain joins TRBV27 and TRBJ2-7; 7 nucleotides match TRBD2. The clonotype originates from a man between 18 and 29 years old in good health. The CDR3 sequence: CASSLREFGYEQYF. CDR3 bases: TGTGCCAGCAGTTTGCGGGAGTTCGGCTACGAGCAGTACTTC.